This T cell receptor beta chain was sequenced for a study of regulatory T cells in long-lasting Graves disease. Libraries of TCR beta came from iRepertoire HTBI primers plus Arm-PCR of CDR3 regions. TCRdb reanalysed the multiplex PCR reads using MiXCR and keeps one entry per CDR3 protein. The sample has about 470,000 distinct CDR3 sequences, about 15% seen once. Germline CDR1 SGHAT, CDR2 FQNNGV. Trimming removed 5 bases from V and 0 bases from J; junction bases left unmatched: 6. CDR3 size: 15 residues. Time point reported: newly diagnosed GD, antithyroid drugs for less than 3 months. From RNA extracted from PBMCs, the TCR library was made. In this sample, this clonotype turned up many times. This same sample was also part of a study on T cells in Graves' hyperthyroidism and ophthalmopathy.

The TCR was taken from a woman aged 25 to 39 with Graves disease. The sequences come from peripheral blood mononuclear cells (PBMCs), collected at new diagnosis, from a patient treated with antithyroid drugs. This chain uses TRBV11-2 with TRBJ2-7; 8 bases agree with TRBD1. Here the CDR3 reads CASSMGQALSYEQYF. The CDR3 coding sequence is TGTGCCAGCAGCATGGGACAGGCCCTCTCCTACGAGCAGTACTTC.